The next 20 T cell receptor beta chains were all read from a single sample in a study of blood T cell repertoires in COVID-19. The data were produced by immunoSEQ multiplex PCR, yet TCRdb's version contains in-frame clones alone and is incomplete. Of about 110,000 clones listed, around 86% were seen once; the top ten hold just over 4%. The source material was peripheral blood. Receptor source: a woman aged 70 to 79 with acute or convalescent COVID-19.

V gene TRBV5-4 combines with J gene TRBJ2-2; D perhaps matches TRBD1 (5 bases). V lost 2 bases and J 8 bases, leaving 13 bases between the germline ends. The germline V gene has CDR1 SGHNT and CDR2 YYREEE (reference sequence). The CDR3 covers 14 residues. CDR3 sequence: CASSFGHKGGELFF. For the CDR3, the DNA is TGTGCCAGCAGCTTCGGACATAAAGGAGGGGAGCTGTTTTTT.

The rearrangement links TRBV18 to TRBJ2-7; 10 nucleotides match TRBD2. Trimming at V came to 6 bases and at J to 4 bases, leaving 9 bases not matched to a gene. Germline assignment: CDR1 KGHSH and CDR2 LQKENI. The CDR3 runs 15 residues. The CDR3 DNA is TGTGCCAGCTCGTCGGCCGGGACTAGCGATTACGAGCAGTACTTC. It encodes CASSSAGTSDYEQYF.

This chain connects TRBV7-9 to TRBJ2-1; D gene uncertain. V lost 3 bases to trimming and J lost 5 bases, with 14 bases between them. CDR3 length equals 15 residues. Germline V gene sequence: CDR1 SEHNR, CDR2 FQNEAQ (reference sequence). This chain's CDR3 is CASSFRESANNEQFF. In DNA, the CDR3 is TGTGCCAGCAGCTTCCGAGAGTCCGCCAACAATGAGCAGTTCTTC.

V gene TRBV5-1 combines with J gene TRBJ1-2, with D tentatively TRBD1 (5 bases). Trimming cost V 0 bases and J 6 bases, with 12 bases left between them. Germline V gene lookup returns CDR1 SGHRS and CDR2 YFSETQ. The CDR3 is 14 residues long. This chain's CDR3 is CASSLDPQANGYTF. The DNA of the CDR3 is TGCGCCAGCAGCTTGGACCCACAGGCTAATGGCTACACCTTC.

There are a few counts of this clone. V is TRBV7-8 and J is TRBJ2-7; a possible D gene is TRBD1 (6 bases). CDR1 SGHVS and CDR2 FQNEAQ come from the germline V gene. There are 15 residues in the CDR3. V was clipped by 0 bases and J by 2 bases, with 11 bases between them. Here the CDR3 DNA reads TGTGCCAGCAGCTTAGCGGTGGGGGCGGCCTACGAGCAGTACTTC. Protein: CASSLAVGAAYEQYF. The full variable domain, with the rest looked up from reference TRBV7-8 and TRBJ2-7, is GAGVSQSPRYKVAKRGQDVALRCDPISGHVSLFWYQQALGQGPEFLTYFQNEAQLDKSGLPSDRFFAERPEGSVSTLKIQRTQQEDSAVYLCASSLAVGAAYEQYFGPGTRLTVT.

This clone was picked up a small number of times. The rearrangement joins TRBV19 to TRBJ1-2, with 8 bases that match TRBD1. V lost 5 bases, J lost 4 bases, and 9 bases stayed unmatched. The germline CDR1 and CDR2 sequences are LNHDA and SQIVND (reference sequence). The CDR3 extends over 15 amino acids. CDR3 coding DNA: TGTGCCAGTAGTCCTCGGGACAGGCCGGTCTATGGCTACACCTTC. Its protein is CASSPRDRPVYGYTF.

The J gene is TRBJ2-7, the V gene TRBV21-1; the D call TRBD2 from the table was never checked on the DNA. TRBV21-1 is a known pseudogene. The CDR3 loop spans 14 amino acids. The CDR3 bases are TGTGCCAGCAGAACGACTAGCGGGTCCTACGAGCAGTACGTC. It translates to CASRTTSGSYEQYV.

This clone was seen just once. The V and J genes are TRBV5-1 and TRBJ2-6, with unresolved D. This CDR3 has 16 residues. From germline, CDR1 is SGHRS and CDR2 YFSETQ. Trimming took 1 base from V and 0 from J, leaving 8 bases between them. The CDR3 coding sequence is TGCGCCAGCAGCTTGTCCCCTCTCTCTGGGGCCAACGTCCTGACTTTC. As protein: CASSLSPLSGANVLTF.

J is TRBJ1-2 and V is TRBV19, with D tentatively TRBD1 (6 bases). V was pared by 5 bases and J by 4 bases, with 17 bases between. CDR1 is LNHDA and CDR2 is SQIVND in the germline V gene (reference sequence). The CDR3 has 15 residues. The CDR3 sequence: CASSPARGGAYGYTF. CDR3 bases: TGTGCCAGTAGTCCCGCCCGCGGGGGGGCCTATGGCTACACCTTC.

Notes on this clone: Compared with germline, one end of the junction differs, possibly owing to a read error. The chain employs TRBV7-2 and TRBJ2-1; 10 bases are shared with TRBD2. This CDR3 contains 15 residues. The germline gives CDR1 SGHTA, CDR2 FQGNSA. The CDR3 nucleotides read TGTGCCAGCAGCATAGGGACTAGCGCCTACAATGAGCGGTTCTTC. It specifies CASSIGTSAYNERFF.

The CDR3 DNA reads TGTGCCAGCAGTGATGTATTGCCCTCTGGCGGGAGCTCCTACGAGCAGTACTTC. Encoded protein: CASSDVLPSGGSSYEQYF. This chain joins TRBV6-1 and TRBJ2-7; 7 nucleotides line up with TRBD2. The CDR3 runs to 18 residues. The V gene end was trimmed by 3 bases and the J gene end by 0 bases; junction bases not matched to a gene: 14. Germline lookup yields CDR1 MNHNS and CDR2 SASEGT.

The rearrangement links TRBV3-1 (or the pseudogene TRBV3-2) to TRBJ1-1; D is uncertain. Germline loops: CDR1 LGHDT, CDR2 YNNKEL (reference sequence). The CDR3 runs to 14 residues. Trimming shortened V by 0 bases and J by 12 bases, and 17 bases separated the two germline ends. DNA for the CDR3: TGTGCCAGCAGCCAAGAGGTCCGTCTCCGGGTTCCTTTCTTT. Translation gives CASSQEVRLRVPFF.

This clone appeared a few times. This sequence joins TRBV25-1 and TRBJ1-2; D perhaps matches TRBD1 (5 bases). V lost 6 bases and J 4 bases, leaving 6 bases between the germline ends. The CDR3 has 11 residues. Germline V gives CDR1 MGHDK, CDR2 SYGVNS. The CDR3 bases are TGTGCCAGCAGGACAGCCTATGGCTACACCTTC. Translation gives CASRTAYGYTF.

V is TRBV9 and J is TRBJ1-6; 8 bases line up with TRBD1. CDR3 length: 18 residues. The germline CDR1 and CDR2 sequences are SGDLS and YYNGEE. After removal of 0 bases from V and 7 bases from J, the junction contained 12 bases not matched to a gene. The CDR3 region has the DNA TGTGCCAGCAGCGTAGATGAAGGGGACAGGCGGGCCAATTCACCCCTCCACTTT. Residues: CASSVDEGDRRANSPLHF.

The chain combines TRBV3-1 (or the pseudogene TRBV3-2) with TRBJ2-7; TRBD1 matches 8 bases. V trimming: 1 base; J trimming: 4 bases; junction bases outside the gene matches: 3. The germline V gene encodes CDR1 LGHDT and CDR2 YNNKEL (reference sequence). This CDR3 spans 14 amino acids. Written as DNA, the CDR3 is TGTGCCAGCAGCCAAGTTCAGGGGGCATACGAGCAGTACTTC. Protein: CASSQVQGAYEQYF.

J is TRBJ1-6 and V is TRBV7-2; D not resolved. The CDR3 loop spans 17 amino acids. Germline CDR1 and CDR2: SGHTA and FQGNSA. V was cut by 5 bases and J by 0 bases, with 14 bases left in between. CDR3 residues: CASSTRQTSSYNSPLHF. The CDR3 bases are TGTGCCAGCAGCACAAGGCAGACAAGCTCCTATAATTCACCCCTCCACTTT.

This clone was detected only once. The chain has TRBV30 and TRBJ2-2, with D perhaps matching TRBD2 (6 bases). CDR1 and CDR2 from the germline V gene are GTSNPN and SVGIG (reference sequence). With 4 bases removed from V and 6 bases from J, the gap between germline ends came to 18 bases. CDR3 length equals 15 residues. The CDR3 DNA reads as TGTGCCTGGAACCTTGGAGGGCCGTCAGCCGGGGAGCTGTTTTTT. Encoded protein: CAWNLGGPSAGELFF.

The chain couples TRBV27 to TRBJ1-5; TRBD1 agrees at 9 bases. The germline CDR1 and CDR2 sequences are MNHEY and SMNVEV (reference sequence). V trimming: 8 bases; J trimming: 6 bases; junction bases outside the gene matches: 8. This CDR3 is 14 amino acids long. The CDR3 sequence: CASGPPGQGQPQHF. CDR3 DNA sequence: TGTGCCAGCGGACCGCCGGGACAGGGTCAGCCCCAGCATTTT.

V and J are TRBV11-1 and TRBJ1-4; TRBD1 might be the D (6 bases). V gave up 4 bases and J gave up 4 bases, with 16 bases separating them. This CDR3 has 16 residues. Germline CDR1 and CDR2: SGHAT and FQDESV (reference sequence). The CDR3 loop is CASSSTNDRFNEKLFF. The CDR3 DNA follows: TGTGCCAGCAGCTCCACCAACGACAGGTTTAATGAAAAACTGTTTTTT.

J is TRBJ1-5 and V is TRBV15; 7 nucleotides line up with TRBD1. Unmatched junction bases numbered 6, after V lost 1 base and J lost 6 bases. The CDR3 spans 15 residues. Germline CDR1 reads LNHNV; CDR2 reads YYDKDF (reference sequence). CDR3 protein: CATSRGGTVRQPQHF. DNA of the CDR3: TGTGCCACCAGCAGAGGGGGGACAGTTCGTCAGCCCCAGCATTTT.